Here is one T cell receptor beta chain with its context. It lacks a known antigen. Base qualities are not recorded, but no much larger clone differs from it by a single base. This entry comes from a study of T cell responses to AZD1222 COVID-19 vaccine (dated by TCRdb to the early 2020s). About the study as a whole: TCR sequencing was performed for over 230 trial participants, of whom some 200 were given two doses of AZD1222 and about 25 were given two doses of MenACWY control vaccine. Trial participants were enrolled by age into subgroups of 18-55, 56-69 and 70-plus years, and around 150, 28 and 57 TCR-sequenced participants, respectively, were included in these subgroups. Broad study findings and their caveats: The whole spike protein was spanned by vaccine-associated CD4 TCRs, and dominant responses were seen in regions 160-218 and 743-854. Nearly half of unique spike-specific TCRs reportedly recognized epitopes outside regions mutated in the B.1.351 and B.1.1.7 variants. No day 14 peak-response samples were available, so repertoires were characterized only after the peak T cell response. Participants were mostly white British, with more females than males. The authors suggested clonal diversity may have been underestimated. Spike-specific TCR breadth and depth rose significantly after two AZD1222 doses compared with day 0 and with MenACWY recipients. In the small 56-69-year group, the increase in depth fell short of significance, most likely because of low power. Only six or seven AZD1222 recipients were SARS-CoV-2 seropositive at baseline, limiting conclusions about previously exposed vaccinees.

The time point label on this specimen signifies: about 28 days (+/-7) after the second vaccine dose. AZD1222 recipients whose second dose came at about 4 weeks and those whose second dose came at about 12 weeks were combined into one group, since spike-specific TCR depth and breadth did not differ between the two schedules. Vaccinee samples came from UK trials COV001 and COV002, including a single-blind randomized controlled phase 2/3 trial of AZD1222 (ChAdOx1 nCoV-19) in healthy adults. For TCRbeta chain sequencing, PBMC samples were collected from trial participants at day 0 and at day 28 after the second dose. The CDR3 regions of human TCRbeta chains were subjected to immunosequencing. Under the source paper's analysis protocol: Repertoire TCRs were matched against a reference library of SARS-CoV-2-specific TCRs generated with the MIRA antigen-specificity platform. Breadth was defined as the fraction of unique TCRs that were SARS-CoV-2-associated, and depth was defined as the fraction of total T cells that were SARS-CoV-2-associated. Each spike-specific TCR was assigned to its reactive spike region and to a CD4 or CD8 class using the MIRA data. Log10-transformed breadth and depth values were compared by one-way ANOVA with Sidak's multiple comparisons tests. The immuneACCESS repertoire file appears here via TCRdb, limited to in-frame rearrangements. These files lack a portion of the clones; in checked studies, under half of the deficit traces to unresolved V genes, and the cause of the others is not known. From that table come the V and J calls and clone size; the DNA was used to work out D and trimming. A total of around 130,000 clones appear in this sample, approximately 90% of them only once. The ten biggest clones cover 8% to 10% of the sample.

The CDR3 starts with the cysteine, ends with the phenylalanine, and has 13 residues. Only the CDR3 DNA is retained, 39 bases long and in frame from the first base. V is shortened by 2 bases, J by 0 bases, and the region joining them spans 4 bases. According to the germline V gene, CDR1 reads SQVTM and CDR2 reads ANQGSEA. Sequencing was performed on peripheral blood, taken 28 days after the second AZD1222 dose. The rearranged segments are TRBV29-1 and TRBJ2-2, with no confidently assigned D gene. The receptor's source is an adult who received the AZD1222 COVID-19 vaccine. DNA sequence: TGCAGCGTTGAAACTTCGAACACCGGGGAGCTGTTTTTT. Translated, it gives CSVETSNTGELFF.